A single T cell receptor beta chain is shown here with its context. This clonotype was observed many times. What this receptor recognizes is not known. Germline and junction disagree at one end, which may indicate a read error. The TCR beta CDR3 regions were amplified from RNA transcripts. The TCR CDR3 was subjected to a first round of RT-PCR using the HTBI primer set and the Qiagen OneStep RT-PCR kit. A second multiplex PCR round built the libraries, followed by size selection and purification. Libraries were sequenced paired-end with 100 bp reads on an Illumina HiSeq2000. The study's own analysis went as follows. Raw data were processed with SOAPnuke, discarding reads with adapters, uncalled bases, mean Phred below 15, or no exact constant-primer or identifier match. COPE v1.2.5 was used to merge high-quality paired reads, and clonotypes were defined as unique nucleotide sequences. MiTCR v1.1 was used to align the clonotypes against IMGT TRBV, TRBD and TRBJ reference segments. Only V-J combinations with frequency above 0.0001, covering roughly 99% of repertoires, were analysed. A TCS score was defined as the ratio of F50 (clonal expansion) to E x V (chaos), with BLOSUM62-based TCRdist applied between CDR3 peptides within each V-J. Welch's t-statistics and random forest reduced around 510 V-J features to fewer than 15, which were used in a naive Bayes classifier (R e1071). Starting from the raw public reads, TCRdb applied fastp trimming at Q25, assembled clones with MiXCR and retained in-frame beta chains. Each CDR3 protein gets just one entry, which takes the most common genes and DNA from the rows behind it. Here the V and J calls rest on TCRdb's processing, not on the authors' analysis. The sample has about 500,000 distinct CDR3 sequences on record, around 16% of them singletons. The ten largest clonotypes hold about 29% of the sample.

The CDR3 contains 17 residues, cysteine and phenylalanine counted. The sequence is cut down to CDR3 DNA, 51 bases in frame from base 1. CDR1 and CDR2 were assigned from the germline V gene as SGHDT and YYEEEE. This sample is drawn from a study of T cells in Graves' hyperthyroidism and ophthalmopathy (dated by TCRdb to about 2019). The study in broad terms: Peripheral blood samples were taken at the time of initial diagnosis, prior to any treatment. TCR V-J signatures able to tell the groups apart were searched for in a discovery cohort of some 97 patients, of whom about 40 had Graves' ophthalmopathy and under 65 had stable Graves' hyperthyroidism. According to the paper, TCR Vbeta CDR3 sequencing was carried out on about 140 peripheral blood samples, which came from 40 to 45 ophthalmopathy, 80 or so hyperthyroidism and roughly 17 progressor patients. Prospective prediction of ophthalmopathy was tested in an independent validation cohort consisting of fewer than 20 hyperthyroidism patients and 17 patients who later progressed to ophthalmopathy. After sampling, hyperthyroidism patients received methimazole starting at 30 mg daily, and ophthalmopathy patients received high-dose intravenous methylprednisolone. The study also compared thyroid tissue and blood T-cell repertoires from several Graves' hyperthyroidism patients. The roughly 94 discovery patients were randomly split 7:3 into training and test sets.

Points the paper makes about the study in general: Blood samples also contained most of the expanded thyroid clonotypes (frequency above 0.001), which suggests that blood repertoires may reflect thyroid immune responses. During validation, the model predicted progression to ophthalmopathy a median of approximately 7 months ahead of onset, with more than 55% sensitivity and less than 85% specificity. In cross-validation, a model built on a 13 V-J signature told ophthalmopathy apart from stable hyperthyroidism with under 90% sensitivity and roughly 81% specificity, and in testing the same model reached 80%/75%. No statistical method was used to set the sample size in advance, and investigators knew the group allocation.

In the ophthalmopathy patients, disease was moderately to severely active, with a Clinical Activity Score of 3 or more, a NOSPECS grade of 4 or more, and a duration of less than 3 months. Exclusion was applied to patients with uncontrolled infections, other autoimmune diseases, pregnancy or lactation. Diagnoses were based on clinical symptoms, serum thyroxine and TRAb, thyroid ultrasound and orbital computed tomography. PBMCs were separated from under 11 ml of fresh peripheral blood using Ficoll-Paque density gradient centrifugation. Total RNA was extracted with Trizol reagent, and quality was checked on an Agilent 2100 Bioanalyzer.

This chain joins TRBV5-6 to TRBJ2-3, with the D gene not clear enough to name. The sequencing sample was made of blood. This clonotype was obtained from a young woman with Graves' ophthalmopathy. This receptor carries the CDR3 CASSLVDVRLLTDTQYF. The DNA sequence is TGTGCCAGTAGCTTGGTGGATGTACGGCTACTAACAGATACGCAGTATTTT.